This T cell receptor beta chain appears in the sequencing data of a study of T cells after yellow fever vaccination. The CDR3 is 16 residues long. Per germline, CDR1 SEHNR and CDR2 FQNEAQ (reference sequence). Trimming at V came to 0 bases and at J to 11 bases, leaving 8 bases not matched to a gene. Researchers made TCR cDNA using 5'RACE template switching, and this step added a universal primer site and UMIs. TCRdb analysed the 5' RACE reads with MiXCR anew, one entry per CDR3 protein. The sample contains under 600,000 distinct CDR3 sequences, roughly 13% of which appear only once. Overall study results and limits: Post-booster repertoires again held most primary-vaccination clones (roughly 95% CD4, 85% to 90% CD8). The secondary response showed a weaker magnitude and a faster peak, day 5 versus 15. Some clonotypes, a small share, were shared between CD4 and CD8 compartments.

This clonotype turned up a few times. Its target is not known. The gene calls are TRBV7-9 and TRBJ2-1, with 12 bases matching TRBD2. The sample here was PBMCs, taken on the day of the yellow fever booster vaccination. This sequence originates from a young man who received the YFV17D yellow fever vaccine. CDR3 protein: CASSLAEGTSGPQQFF. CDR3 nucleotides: TGTGCCAGCAGCTTAGCGGAGGGGACTAGCGGGCCCCAGCAGTTCTTC.